Presented here are 14 T cell receptor beta chains from one specimen sequenced in a study of T cell repertoires in ileal Crohn's disease (dated by TCRdb to 2018 to 2020). The label giving this sample's time point can be read as: neoterminal ileum biopsy at postoperative endoscopy, about 6 months after surgery. Library construction relied on the immunoSEQ multiplex PCR assay. TCRdb stores this immuneACCESS table with in-frame sequences only. Part of the clones is absent; in the studies checked, under half of the shortfall reflects unresolved V genes, and no reason is known for the rest. Across this sample there are approximately 10,000 clones, with roughly two thirds seen only once. The ten largest clonotypes hold roughly 8% of the sample. The specimen was ileal tissue. These receptor sequences come from an adult with Crohn's disease.

This chain joins TRBV10-2 and TRBJ2-7; TRBD2 is a possible D gene (5 bases). The germline CDR1 and CDR2 sequences are WSHSY and SAAADI. The CDR3 is 15 residues long. Trimming took 3 bases from V and 3 from J, leaving 15 bases between them. The CDR3 protein is CASSETRLPFYEQYF. For the CDR3, the DNA is TGCGCCAGCAGTGAAACTAGACTACCCTTCTACGAGCAGTACTTC.

V usage is TRBV4-3 and J usage is TRBJ2-7, with TRBD1 identical over 8 bases. From germline, CDR1 is LGHNA and CDR2 YSLEER. V trimming: 2 bases; J trimming: 5 bases; junction bases outside the gene matches: 5. The CDR3 is 14 amino acids. The chain's CDR3 is CASSQITGGHEQYF. Written as DNA, the CDR3 is TGCGCCAGCAGCCAAATTACAGGGGGGCACGAGCAGTACTTC.

V is TRBV5-1 and J is TRBJ1-2; D perhaps matches TRBD1 (5 bases). The germline V gene has CDR1 SGHRS and CDR2 YFSETQ. Trimming removed 4 bases from V and 1 base from J, with 11 bases in between. The CDR3 runs 14 residues. The DNA of the CDR3 is TGCGCCAGCAGCCAGGGTAATGTTAACTATGGCTACACCTTC. This sequence encodes CASSQGNVNYGYTF.

The CDR3 DNA follows: TGTGCCAGCAGACCCTCGAGAGGCAATCAGCCCCAGCATTTT. Amino acids: CASRPSRGNQPQHF. The chain carries TRBV27 and TRBJ1-5, with no clear D. The ends were cut back, 6 bases at V and 2 bases at J, with 11 bases in the middle. The CDR3 has 14 residues. Germline assignment: CDR1 MNHEY and CDR2 SMNVEV (reference sequence).

V gene TRBV7-5 combines with J gene TRBJ2-7; the D call TRBD1 from the table was never checked on the DNA. TRBV7-5 counts as a pseudogene. This CDR3 has 15 residues. This CDR3 is CARSSNPDSAYEQYF. The CDR3 region has the DNA TGTGCCAGAAGCTCCAACCCGGACAGCGCCTACGAGCAGTACTTC.

The rearrangement links TRBV2 to TRBJ1-4, with TRBD1 as a possible D gene (6 bases). The V and J ends lost 5 bases and 3 bases respectively, with 13 bases between them. The CDR3 consists of 15 residues. Looked up from germline, CDR1 is SNHLY and CDR2 is FYNNEI. The CDR3 sequence: CASSSTGWSNEKLFF. DNA for the CDR3: TGTGCCAGCAGTTCCACAGGGTGGTCTAATGAAAAACTGTTTTTT.

This clone is a singleton in its sample. The V call is TRBV4-3, the J call TRBJ2-7; TRBD1 matches 9 bases. CDR1 is LGHNA, CDR2 YSLEER, per germline. The CDR3 length is 16 residues. The J segment lost 9 bases and the V segment lost 3 bases, leaving 15 bases of the junction unmatched. The CDR3 coding sequence is TGCGCCAGCAGCCAGGGACGGGGGAGACAGGGGGGTGGGCAGTACTTC. Protein: CASSQGRGRQGGGQYF.

This clone was counted once. The J gene is TRBJ2-7, the V gene TRBV4-1; TRBD2 matches at 8 bases. Germline loops: CDR1 MGHRA, CDR2 YSYEKL. With V trimmed by 5 bases and J by 6 bases, 18 bases remained unmatched. CDR3 length: 17 amino acids. CDR3 residues: CASSEKSPGLGRTEQYF. The CDR3 DNA follows: TGCGCCAGCAGCGAAAAAAGCCCGGGACTAGGACGGACCGAGCAGTACTTC.

This clone has just a few counts. The J gene is TRBJ2-7, the V gene TRBV19, with 11 bases identical to TRBD2. J lost 4 bases, V lost 0 bases, and 5 bases had no gene match. Germline CDR1 and CDR2: LNHDA and SQIVND (reference sequence). The CDR3 has 16 amino acids. This chain's CDR3 is CASSIDASSGRYEQYF. CDR3 in DNA: TGTGCCAGTAGTATAGATGCGTCTAGCGGGAGGTACGAGCAGTACTTC.

This sequence joins TRBV19 and TRBJ1-5; D gene uncertain. Looked up from germline, CDR1 is LNHDA and CDR2 is SQIVND (reference sequence). This CDR3 region has 15 residues. Trimming cost V 6 bases and J 1 base, with 13 bases left between them. The CDR3, as DNA: TGTGCCAGTAGCCCCGGTAGTTTAAGCAATCAGCCCCAGCATTTT. This gives the protein CASSPGSLSNQPQHF.

This clone came up once. The chain has TRBV5-6 and TRBJ1-2, with 7 bases matching TRBD1. Trimming at V came to 2 bases and at J to 0 bases, leaving 4 bases not matched to a gene. Germline V gives CDR1 SGHDT, CDR2 YYEEEE. The CDR3 covers 15 residues. The CDR3 protein is CASSLGTGANYGYTF. In DNA form, the CDR3 reads TGTGCCAGCAGCTTAGGAACAGGGGCTAACTATGGCTACACCTTC.

The CDR3 sequence: CASSEELAGTGELFF. Here the CDR3 DNA reads TGTGCCAGCAGTGAAGAACTAGCGGGCACCGGGGAGCTGTTTTTT. This chain joins TRBV6-1 and TRBJ2-2; 9 bases are a match to TRBD2. The CDR3 totals 15 residues. Germline V lookup: CDR1 MNHNS, CDR2 SASEGT. Trimming at V came to 1 base and at J to 4 bases, leaving 1 base not matched to a gene.

The chain links TRBV11-2 to TRBJ1-5; D not resolved. Trimming stripped 1 base from V and 1 base from J, with 5 bases between. The CDR3 totals 14 residues. Per germline, CDR1 SGHAT and CDR2 FQNNGV. The CDR3 bases are TGTGCCAGCAGCTTAGCGGTCAGCAATCAGCCCCAGCATTTT. Protein sequence: CASSLAVSNQPQHF.

The V gene is TRBV5-6, the J gene TRBJ1-1; TRBD1 is a possible D gene (6 bases). Germline V gives CDR1 SGHDT, CDR2 YYEEEE. The CDR3 covers 15 residues. The V end was cut by 0 bases, the J end by 3 bases, with 12 bases between. CDR3 nucleotides: TGTGCCAGCAGCTTGGCCCCGGGGGGCTACACTGAAGCTTTCTTT. It encodes CASSLAPGGYTEAFF.